This note documents a single TCR beta chain sequence. The data were produced by immunoSEQ multiplex PCR, yet TCRdb's version contains in-frame clones alone and is incomplete. Of about 95,000 clones in the sample, under 90% were seen once. This record belongs to a study of blood T cell repertoires in COVID-19. V lost 6 bases to trimming and J lost 5 bases, with 19 bases between them. Germline values: CDR1 LNHDA, CDR2 SQIVND (reference sequence). There are 15 residues in the CDR3. V usage is TRBV19 and J usage is TRBJ2-5; D may be TRBD2 (6 bases). This TCR was sampled from a human donor in a cohort sampled during active COVID-19. The sample was peripheral blood. CDR3 amino acids: CASSPTGDLGETQYF. In nucleotides, the CDR3 is TGTGCCAGTAGCCCTACGGGGGACCTGGGGGAGACCCAGTACTTC.